Shown below are 12 T cell receptor beta chains from a single sample sequenced in a study of T-cell memory formation after mild COVID-19. TCRdb re-called the 5' RACE reads through MiXCR, storing one row per CDR3 protein. The table shows a few hundred thousand distinct CDR3 sequences, with 20% to 25% occurring only once. The sample comprised PBMCs or a T cell subset sorted from them (not recorded which). Receptor source: an adult woman who had mild COVID-19 (a few samples of this study predate the infection). Cell type and time point are not known.

The rearrangement links TRBV7-3 to TRBJ2-5; TRBD1 aligns across 9 bases. The J segment lost 4 bases and the V segment lost 5 bases, leaving 8 bases of the junction unmatched. This CDR3 has 15 amino acids. CDR1 is SGHTA and CDR2 is FQGTGA in the germline V gene. CDR3 loop: CASSPGTGSVETQYF. Here the CDR3 DNA reads TGTGCCAGCAGCCCCGGGACAGGGTCTGTAGAGACCCAGTACTTC.

This clonotype was seen a handful of times. V and J are TRBV7-9 and TRBJ2-3, with D unresolved. The CDR3 is 13 residues long. Germline V gene data show CDR1 as SEHNR and CDR2 as FQNEAQ (reference sequence). Trimming shortened V by 5 bases and J by 2 bases, and 8 bases separated the two germline ends. The CDR3 DNA sequence: TGTGCCAGCAGCCGCCCCCCCACAGATACGCAGTATTTT. This gives the protein CASSRPPTDTQYF.

This clonotype was picked up a small number of times. The genes are TRBV5-1 and TRBJ2-5; the D gene is possibly TRBD2 (6 bases). Looked up from germline, CDR1 is SGHRS and CDR2 is YFSETQ. The CDR3 is made up of 16 amino acids. V lost 4 bases and J lost 3, with 19 bases in between. As DNA, the CDR3 is TGCGCCAGCAGCCCAGGACTATACAATCCTGAAGAGACCCAGTACTTC. Encoded protein: CASSPGLYNPEETQYF.

This clonotype occurred a few times. The chain uses TRBV27 and TRBJ2-2; maybe TRBD1 (6 bases). The V end lost 0 bases, the J end lost 2 bases, and 16 bases lay between the germline ends. Germline loops: CDR1 MNHEY, CDR2 SMNVEV (reference sequence). This CDR3 has 18 residues. In DNA form, the CDR3 reads TGTGCCAGCAGTTTATCTGGCCAGGGGCCCGTTAACACCGGGGAGCTGTTTTTT. It codes for CASSLSGQGPVNTGELFF.

The J gene is TRBJ1-1, the V gene TRBV27; 7 bases match TRBD1. Unmatched junction bases numbered 10, after V lost 5 bases and J lost 7 bases. This CDR3 region has 14 residues. The germline CDR1 and CDR2 sequences are MNHEY and SMNVEV (reference sequence). The CDR3 reads CASSPLGDRVEAFF. CDR3 nucleotides: TGTGCCAGCAGTCCCCTAGGGGACAGAGTTGAAGCTTTCTTT.

V gene TRBV11-2 combines with J gene TRBJ1-1; D call uncertain. Germline loops: CDR1 SGHAT, CDR2 FQNNGV. Trimming stripped 2 bases from V and 0 bases from J, with 7 bases between. The CDR3 sequence is 14 residues long. Written as DNA, the CDR3 is TGTGCCAGCAGCTTACACAGCATGAACACTGAAGCTTTCTTT. Translating gives CASSLHSMNTEAFF. Full variable domain (rest looked up from reference TRBV11-2 and TRBJ1-1): EAGVAQSPRYKIIEKRQSVAFWCNPISGHATLYWYQQILGQGPKLLIQFQNNGVVDDSQLPKDRFSAERLKGVDSTLKIQPAKLEDSAVYLCASSLHSMNTEAFFGQGTRLTVV.

The rearrangement joins TRBV20-1 to TRBJ2-2, with D tentatively TRBD2 (6 bases). This CDR3 is built from 15 residues. Germline V gives CDR1 DFQATT, CDR2 SNEGSKA (reference sequence). The V end lost 3 bases, the J end lost 1 base, and 12 bases lay between the germline ends. The CDR3 region has the DNA TGCAGTGCTAGGGGCCTTAGCGGGAACACCGGGGAGCTGTTTTTT. Protein: CSARGLSGNTGELFF.

This clonotype was seen more than once but under ten times. The J gene is TRBJ1-1, the V gene TRBV4-3; no clear D gene. V gave up 0 bases and J gave up 3 bases, with 11 bases separating them. The CDR3 spans 15 residues. From germline, CDR1 is LGHNA and CDR2 YSLEER. Here the CDR3 reads CASSQDFNRDTEAFF. DNA of the CDR3: TGCGCCAGCAGCCAAGATTTTAATAGGGACACTGAAGCTTTCTTT.

This clonotype occurred once. In DNA form, the CDR3 reads TGTGCCAGCAGCCCCTCCCCAGCCAGACACATCAATGAGCAGTTCTTC. Translated: CASSPSPARHINEQFF. The chain has TRBV9 and TRBJ2-1; no firm D call. The V gene's germline CDR1 is SGDLS and CDR2 YYNGEE. V dropped 4 bases and J dropped 6 bases, with 20 bases sitting between them. This CDR3 region has 16 residues.

This clonotype was seen a handful of times. The chain carries TRBV9 and TRBJ2-1; TRBD2 aligns across 10 bases. The CDR3 extends over 14 amino acids. The V gene's germline CDR1 is SGDLS and CDR2 YYNGEE. V dropped 4 bases and J dropped 6; count of bases not matched to a gene: 4. CDR3 sequence: CASSRASGSNEQFF. Written as DNA, the CDR3 is TGTGCCAGCAGCCGGGCTAGCGGGAGCAATGAGCAGTTCTTC.

The rearrangement links TRBV3-1 to TRBJ2-1; 8 bases match TRBD2. The V gene's germline CDR1 is LGHDT and CDR2 YNNKEL (reference sequence). The CDR3 consists of 17 residues. V shed 1 base and J 0 bases; nucleotides not matched to a gene: 5. In DNA form, the CDR3 reads TGTGCCAGCAGCCAAGGTGTAGCGGGGAGCTCCTACAATGAGCAGTTCTTC. Protein: CASSQGVAGSSYNEQFF.

The table lists this clonotype with a few counts. At one end the junction does not follow the germline gene, possibly because of a read error. The V gene is TRBV4-1, the J gene TRBJ1-1; 8 bases line up with TRBD1. Germline values: CDR1 MGHRA, CDR2 YSYEKL. This CDR3 contains 14 residues. The CDR3 loop reads CASSQGQGSTEAFF. Here the CDR3 DNA reads TGTGCCAGCAGCCAAGGACAGGGTAGTACTGAAGCTTTCTTT.